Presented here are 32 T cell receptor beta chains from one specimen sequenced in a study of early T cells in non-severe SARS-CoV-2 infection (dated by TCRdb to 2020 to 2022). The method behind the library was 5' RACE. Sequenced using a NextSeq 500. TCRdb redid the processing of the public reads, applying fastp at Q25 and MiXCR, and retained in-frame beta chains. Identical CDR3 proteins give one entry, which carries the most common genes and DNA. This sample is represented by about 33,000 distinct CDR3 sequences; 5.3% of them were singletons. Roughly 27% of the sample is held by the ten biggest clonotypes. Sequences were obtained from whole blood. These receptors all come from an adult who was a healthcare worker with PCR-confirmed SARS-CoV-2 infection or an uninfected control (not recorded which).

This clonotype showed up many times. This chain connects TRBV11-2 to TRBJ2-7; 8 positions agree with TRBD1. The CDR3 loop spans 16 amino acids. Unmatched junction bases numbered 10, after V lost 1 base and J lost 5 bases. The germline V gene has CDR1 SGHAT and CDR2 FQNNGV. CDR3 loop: CASSLAFATGAHEQYF. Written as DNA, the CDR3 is TGTGCCAGCAGCTTAGCCTTTGCGACAGGGGCCCACGAGCAGTACTTC.

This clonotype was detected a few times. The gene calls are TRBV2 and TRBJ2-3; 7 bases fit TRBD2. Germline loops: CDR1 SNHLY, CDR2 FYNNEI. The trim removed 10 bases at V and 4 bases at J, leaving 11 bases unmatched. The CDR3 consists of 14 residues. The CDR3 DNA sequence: TGTGCCACCACCTATGGGGGGGTGGCAGATACGCAGTATTTT. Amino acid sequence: CATTYGGVADTQYF.

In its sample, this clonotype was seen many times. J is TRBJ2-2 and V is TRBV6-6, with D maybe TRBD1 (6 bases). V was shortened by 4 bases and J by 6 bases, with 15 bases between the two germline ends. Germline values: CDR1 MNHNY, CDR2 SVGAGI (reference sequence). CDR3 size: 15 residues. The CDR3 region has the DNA TGTGCCAGCAGTTCGACTCCTCACAGGGCCGGGGAGCTGTTTTTT. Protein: CASSSTPHRAGELFF.

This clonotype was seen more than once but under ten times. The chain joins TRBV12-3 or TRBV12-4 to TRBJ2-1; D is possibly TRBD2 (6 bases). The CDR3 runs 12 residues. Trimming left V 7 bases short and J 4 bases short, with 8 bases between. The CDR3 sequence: CASTGGYNEQFF. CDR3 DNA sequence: TGTGCCAGCACAGGAGGGTACAATGAGCAGTTCTTC.

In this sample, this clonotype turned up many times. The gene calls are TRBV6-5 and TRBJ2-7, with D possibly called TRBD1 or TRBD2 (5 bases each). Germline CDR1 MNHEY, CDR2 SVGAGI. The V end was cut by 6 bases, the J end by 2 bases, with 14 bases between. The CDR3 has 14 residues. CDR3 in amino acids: CASRARVGAYEQYF. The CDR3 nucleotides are TGTGCCAGCAGAGCACGGGTGGGGGCCTACGAGCAGTACTTC.

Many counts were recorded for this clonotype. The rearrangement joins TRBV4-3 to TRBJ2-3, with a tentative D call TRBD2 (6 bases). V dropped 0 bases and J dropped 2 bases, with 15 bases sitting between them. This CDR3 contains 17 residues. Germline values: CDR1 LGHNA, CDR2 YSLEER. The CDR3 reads CASSQDSGDGYTDTQYF. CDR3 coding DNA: TGCGCCAGCAGCCAAGATTCGGGGGACGGATACACAGATACGCAGTATTTT.

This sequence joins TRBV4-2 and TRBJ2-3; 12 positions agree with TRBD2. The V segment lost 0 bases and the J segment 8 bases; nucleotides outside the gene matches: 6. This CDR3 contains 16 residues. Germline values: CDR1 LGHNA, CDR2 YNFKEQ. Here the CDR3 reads CASSQDASGGAVTQYF. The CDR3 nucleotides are TGTGCCAGCAGCCAAGATGCTAGCGGGGGGGCAGTTACGCAGTATTTT.

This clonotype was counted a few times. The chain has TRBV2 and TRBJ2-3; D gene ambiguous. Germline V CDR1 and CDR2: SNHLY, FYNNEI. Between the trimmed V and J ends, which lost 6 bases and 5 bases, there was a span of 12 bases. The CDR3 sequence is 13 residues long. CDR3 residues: CASSQFFGDTQYF. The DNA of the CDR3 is TGTGCCAGCAGCCAATTTTTCGGAGATACGCAGTATTTT.

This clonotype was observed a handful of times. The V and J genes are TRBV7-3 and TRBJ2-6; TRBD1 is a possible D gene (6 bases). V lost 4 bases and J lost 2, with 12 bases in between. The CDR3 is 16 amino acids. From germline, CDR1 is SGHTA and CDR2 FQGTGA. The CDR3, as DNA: TGTGCCAGCAGCTATCTACAGGGAACTGGGGCCAACGTCCTGACTTTC. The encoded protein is CASSYLQGTGANVLTF.

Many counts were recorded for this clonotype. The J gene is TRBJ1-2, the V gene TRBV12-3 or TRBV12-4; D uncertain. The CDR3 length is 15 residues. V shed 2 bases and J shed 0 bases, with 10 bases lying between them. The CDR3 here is CASSLYKSSNYGYTF. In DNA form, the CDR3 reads TGTGCCAGCAGTTTATACAAATCTTCTAACTATGGCTACACCTTC.

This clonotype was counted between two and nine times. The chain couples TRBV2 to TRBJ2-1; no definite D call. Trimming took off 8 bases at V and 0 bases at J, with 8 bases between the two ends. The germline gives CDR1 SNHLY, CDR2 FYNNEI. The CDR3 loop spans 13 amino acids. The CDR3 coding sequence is TGTGCCAGCCTCCCGTACTCCTACAATGAGCAGTTCTTC. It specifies CASLPYSYNEQFF.

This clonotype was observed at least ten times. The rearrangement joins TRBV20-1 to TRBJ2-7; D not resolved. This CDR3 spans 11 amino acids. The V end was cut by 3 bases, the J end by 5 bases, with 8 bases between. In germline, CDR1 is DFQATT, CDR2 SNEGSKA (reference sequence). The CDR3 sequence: CSASSGHEQYF. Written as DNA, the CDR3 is TGCAGTGCTAGTTCTGGGCACGAGCAGTACTTC.

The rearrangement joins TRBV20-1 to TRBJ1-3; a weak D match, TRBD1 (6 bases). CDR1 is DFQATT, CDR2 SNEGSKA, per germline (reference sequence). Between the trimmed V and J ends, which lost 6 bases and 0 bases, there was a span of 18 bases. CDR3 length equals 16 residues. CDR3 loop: CSAPQAGANSGNTIYF. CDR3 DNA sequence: TGCAGTGCCCCCCAGGCAGGGGCCAACTCTGGAAACACCATATATTTT.

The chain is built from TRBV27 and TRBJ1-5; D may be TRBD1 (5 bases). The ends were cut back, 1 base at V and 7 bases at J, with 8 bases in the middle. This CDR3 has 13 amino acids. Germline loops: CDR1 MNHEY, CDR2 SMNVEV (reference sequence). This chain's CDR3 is CASSLLGDQPQHF. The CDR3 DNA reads TGTGCCAGCAGTTTATTGGGGGACCAGCCCCAGCATTTT.

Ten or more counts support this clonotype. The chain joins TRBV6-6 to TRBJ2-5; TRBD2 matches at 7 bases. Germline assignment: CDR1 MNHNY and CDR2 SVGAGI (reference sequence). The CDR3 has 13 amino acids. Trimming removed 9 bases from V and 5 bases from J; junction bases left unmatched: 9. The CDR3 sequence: CASKVGRDETQYF. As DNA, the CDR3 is TGTGCCAGTAAGGTTGGGAGGGACGAGACCCAGTACTTC.

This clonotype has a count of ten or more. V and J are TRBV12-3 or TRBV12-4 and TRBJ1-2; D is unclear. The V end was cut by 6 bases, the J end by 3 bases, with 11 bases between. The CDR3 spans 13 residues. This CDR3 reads CASSPEPDYGYTF. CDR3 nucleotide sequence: TGTGCCAGCAGCCCTGAACCGGACTATGGCTACACCTTC.

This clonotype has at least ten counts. The CDR3 DNA reads as TGTGCCAGCAGCTCACCGGACAGGGACTCTAATGAGCAGTTCTTC. It encodes CASSSPDRDSNEQFF. The chain employs TRBV5-4 and TRBJ2-1; 8 bases agree with TRBD1. Germline CDR1 and CDR2: SGHNT and YYREEE (reference sequence). The length of the CDR3 is 15 residues. V lost 3 bases to trimming and J lost 7 bases; unmatched junction nucleotides: 9.

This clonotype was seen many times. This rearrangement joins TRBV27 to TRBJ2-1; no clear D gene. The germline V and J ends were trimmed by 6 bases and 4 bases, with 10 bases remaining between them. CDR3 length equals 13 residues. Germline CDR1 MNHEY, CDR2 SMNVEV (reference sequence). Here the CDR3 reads CASSPRPYNEQFF. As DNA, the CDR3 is TGTGCCAGCAGCCCTCGGCCGTACAATGAGCAGTTCTTC.

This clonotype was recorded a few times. The CDR3 region is CSASRGTGAGSTEAFF. The CDR3 nucleotides read TGCAGTGCTAGTAGAGGGACAGGGGCGGGTAGCACTGAAGCTTTCTTT. The chain links TRBV20-1 to TRBJ1-1; TRBD1 aligns across 10 bases. The CDR3 runs 16 residues. Trimming at V came to 3 bases and at J to 4 bases, leaving 11 bases not matched to a gene. Looked up from germline, CDR1 is DFQATT and CDR2 is SNEGSKA (reference sequence).

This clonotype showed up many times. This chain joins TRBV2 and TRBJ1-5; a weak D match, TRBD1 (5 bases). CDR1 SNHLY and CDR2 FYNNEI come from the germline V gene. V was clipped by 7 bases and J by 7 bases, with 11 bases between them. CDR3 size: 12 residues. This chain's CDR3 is CASKNRGQPQHF. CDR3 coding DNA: TGTGCCAGCAAGAATAGGGGACAGCCCCAGCATTTT.

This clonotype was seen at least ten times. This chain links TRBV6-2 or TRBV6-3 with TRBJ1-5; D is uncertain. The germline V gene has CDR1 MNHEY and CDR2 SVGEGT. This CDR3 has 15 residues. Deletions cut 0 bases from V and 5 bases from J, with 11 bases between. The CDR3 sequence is CASSYSTREDQPQHF. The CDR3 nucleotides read TGTGCCAGCAGTTACTCGACGAGGGAAGATCAGCCCCAGCATTTT.

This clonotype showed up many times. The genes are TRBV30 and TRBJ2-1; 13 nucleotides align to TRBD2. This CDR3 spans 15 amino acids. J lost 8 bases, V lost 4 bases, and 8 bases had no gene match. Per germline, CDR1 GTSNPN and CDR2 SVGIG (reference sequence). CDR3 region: CAWMRTSGSLDEQFF. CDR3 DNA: TGTGCCTGGATGAGGACTAGCGGGAGCTTGGATGAGCAGTTCTTC.

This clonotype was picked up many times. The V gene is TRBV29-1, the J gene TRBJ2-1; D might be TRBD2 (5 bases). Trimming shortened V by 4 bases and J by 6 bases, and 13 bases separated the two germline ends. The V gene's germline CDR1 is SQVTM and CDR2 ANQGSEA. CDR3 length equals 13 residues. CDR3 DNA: TGCAGCGTTGTACGGGGAAAAGCCAATGAGCAGTTCTTC. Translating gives CSVVRGKANEQFF.

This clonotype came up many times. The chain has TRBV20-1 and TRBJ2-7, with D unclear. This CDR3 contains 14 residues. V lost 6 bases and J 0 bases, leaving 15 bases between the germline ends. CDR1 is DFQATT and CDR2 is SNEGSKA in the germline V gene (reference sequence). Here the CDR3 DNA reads TGCAGTGCGAGCGCCGGCCTCGACTCCTACGAGCAGTACTTC. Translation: CSASAGLDSYEQYF.

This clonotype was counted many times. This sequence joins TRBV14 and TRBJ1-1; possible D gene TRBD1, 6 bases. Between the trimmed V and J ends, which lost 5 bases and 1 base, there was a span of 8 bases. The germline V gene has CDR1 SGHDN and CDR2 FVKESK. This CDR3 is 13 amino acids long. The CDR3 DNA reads TGTGCCAGCAGCAAGGACAGGAACACTGAAGCTTTCTTT. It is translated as CASSKDRNTEAFF.

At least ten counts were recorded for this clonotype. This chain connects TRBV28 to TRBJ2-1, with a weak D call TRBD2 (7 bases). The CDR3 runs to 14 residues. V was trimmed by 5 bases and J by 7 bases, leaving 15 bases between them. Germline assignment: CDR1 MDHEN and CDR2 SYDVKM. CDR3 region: CASSPPAGANEQFF. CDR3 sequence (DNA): TGTGCCAGCAGTCCGCCGGCGGGGGCGAATGAGCAGTTCTTC. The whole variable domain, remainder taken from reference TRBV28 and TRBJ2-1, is DVKVTQSSRYLVKRTGEKVFLECVQDMDHENMFWYRQDPGLGLRLIYFSYDVKMKEKGDIPEGYSVSREKKERFSLILESASTNQTSMYLCASSPPAGANEQFFGPGTRLTVL.

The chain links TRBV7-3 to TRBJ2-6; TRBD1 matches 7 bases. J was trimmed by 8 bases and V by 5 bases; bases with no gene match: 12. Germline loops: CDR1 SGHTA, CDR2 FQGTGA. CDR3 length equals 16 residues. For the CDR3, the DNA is TGTGCCAGCAGCCCGCGACAGGGAGCCGGGACCAACGTCCTGACTTTC. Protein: CASSPRQGAGTNVLTF.

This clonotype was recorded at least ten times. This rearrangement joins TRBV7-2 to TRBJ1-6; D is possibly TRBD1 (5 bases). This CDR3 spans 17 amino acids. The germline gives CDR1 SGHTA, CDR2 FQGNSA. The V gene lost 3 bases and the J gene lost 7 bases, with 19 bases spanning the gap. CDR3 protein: CASSLRLQGMGNSPLHF. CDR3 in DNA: TGTGCCAGCAGCTTGAGGCTTCAGGGAATGGGCAATTCACCCCTCCACTTT. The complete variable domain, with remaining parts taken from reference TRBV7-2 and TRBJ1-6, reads GAGVSQSPSNKVTEKGKDVELRCDPISGHTALYWYRQSLGQGLEFLIYFQGNSAPDKSGLPSDRFSAERTGGSVSTLTIQRTQQEDSAVYLCASSLRLQGMGNSPLHFGNGTRLTVT.

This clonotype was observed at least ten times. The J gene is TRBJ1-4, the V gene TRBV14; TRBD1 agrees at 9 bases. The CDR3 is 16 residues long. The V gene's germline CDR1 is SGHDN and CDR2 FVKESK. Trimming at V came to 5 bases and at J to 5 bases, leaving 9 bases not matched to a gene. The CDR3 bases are TGTGCCAGCAGCGCCTATGATGGGACAGGGAATGAAAAACTGTTTTTT. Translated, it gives CASSAYDGTGNEKLFF.

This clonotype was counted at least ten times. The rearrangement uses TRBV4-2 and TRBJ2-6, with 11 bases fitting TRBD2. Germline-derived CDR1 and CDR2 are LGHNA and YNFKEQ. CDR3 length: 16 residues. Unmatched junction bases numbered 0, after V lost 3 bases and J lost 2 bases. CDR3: CASSQGLAAGANVLTF. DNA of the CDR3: TGTGCCAGCAGCCAGGGACTAGCGGCTGGGGCCAACGTCCTGACTTTC.

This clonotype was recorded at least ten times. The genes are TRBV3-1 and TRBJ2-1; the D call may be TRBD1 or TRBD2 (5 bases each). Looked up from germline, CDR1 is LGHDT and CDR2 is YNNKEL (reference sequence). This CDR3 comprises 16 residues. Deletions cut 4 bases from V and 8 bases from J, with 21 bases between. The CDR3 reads CASSPKPGPRGHEQFF. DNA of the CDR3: TGTGCCAGCAGCCCAAAGCCGGGACCGCGTGGGCATGAGCAGTTCTTC.

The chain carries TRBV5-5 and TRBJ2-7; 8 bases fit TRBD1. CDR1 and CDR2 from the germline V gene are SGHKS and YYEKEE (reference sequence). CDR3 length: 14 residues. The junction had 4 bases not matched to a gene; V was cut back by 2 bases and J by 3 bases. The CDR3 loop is CASSFSTGGYEQYF. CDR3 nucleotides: TGTGCCAGCAGCTTTTCCACAGGGGGCTACGAGCAGTACTTC.